The 10 T cell receptor beta chains reported below all come from one sample, sequenced in a study of blood T cell repertoires in COVID-19. Produced via immunoSEQ multiplex PCR; TCRdb's table is partial and in-frame only. The sample consists of more than 250,000 clones, 80% to 90% of them appearing once. Sequenced sample: peripheral blood. Receptors were obtained from a man aged 50-60 years with active or convalescent COVID-19.

The rearrangement uses TRBV3-1 (or the pseudogene TRBV3-2) and TRBJ2-1; 8 nucleotides align to TRBD2. Germline V gives CDR1 LGHDT, CDR2 YNNKEL (reference sequence). The ends lost 4 bases at V and 5 bases at J; junction bases unmatched: 7. The CDR3 is made up of 15 amino acids. The CDR3 protein is CASSRLARADNEQFF. The CDR3 nucleotides are TGTGCCAGCAGCCGACTAGCGCGAGCGGACAATGAGCAGTTCTTC.

This clone occurred a few times. The chain couples TRBV4-2 to TRBJ1-5; 9 bases fit TRBD1. Germline loops: CDR1 LGHNA, CDR2 YNFKEQ. This CDR3 region has 21 residues. Germline trimming cut 4 bases from V and 2 bases from J; bases unmatched to any gene: 21. The CDR3 DNA is TGTGCCAGCAGCCCGATGGGAAAACAGGGGGCGCGGGGGCTAGGCAATCAGCCCCAGCATTTT. This translates into CASSPMGKQGARGLGNQPQHF.

The J gene is TRBJ2-1, the V gene TRBV28; D remains unclear. V dropped 10 bases and J dropped 5 bases, with 6 bases sitting between them. Germline loops: CDR1 MDHEN, CDR2 SYDVKM. CDR3 length equals 10 residues. The CDR3 loop is CATGNNEQFF. The CDR3 nucleotides read TGTGCCACCGGTAACAATGAGCAGTTCTTC.

This clone has a handful of counts. The J gene is TRBJ1-1, the V gene TRBV2; TRBD1 matches at 9 bases. There are 14 residues in the CDR3. CDR1 SNHLY and CDR2 FYNNEI come from the germline V gene. With 7 bases clipped from V and 1 base from J, the junction kept 4 bases outside the gene matches. The CDR3 is CASTKQGANTEAFF. CDR3 DNA: TGTGCCAGCACCAAACAGGGGGCGAACACTGAAGCTTTCTTT.

The rearrangement joins TRBV18 to TRBJ1-2, with unresolved D. V shed 2 bases and J shed 8 bases, with 15 bases lying between them. Germline values: CDR1 KGHSH, CDR2 LQKENI. The CDR3 sequence is 14 residues long. The CDR3 sequence is CASSPGGVLGGYTF. The CDR3 DNA reads TGTGCCAGCTCACCAGGAGGCGTGCTGGGGGGCTACACCTTC. The complete variable domain, with remaining parts taken from reference TRBV18 and TRBJ1-2, reads NAGVMQNPRHLVRRRGQEARLRCSPMKGHSHVYWYRQLPEEGLKFMVYLQKENIIDESGMPKERFSAEFPKEGPSILRIQQVVRGDSAAYFCASSPGGVLGGYTFGSGTRLTVV.

The rearrangement uses TRBV20-1 and TRBJ2-3, with 8 bases aligning to TRBD2. The trim removed 3 bases at V and 4 bases at J, leaving 6 bases unmatched. Germline values: CDR1 DFQATT, CDR2 SNEGSKA (reference sequence). This CDR3 has 14 amino acids. The CDR3 DNA is TGCAGTGCTAGTATTAGCGGGGCAGCAGATACGCAGTATTTT. It yields the protein CSASISGAADTQYF.

This clone appeared a single time. The rearrangement links TRBV5-1 to TRBJ2-1, with D possibly being TRBD1 (6 bases). Per germline, CDR1 SGHRS and CDR2 YFSETQ. Trimming took 4 bases from V and 4 from J, leaving 12 bases between them. CDR3 length equals 14 residues. The CDR3 protein is CASSIGQLYNEQFF. CDR3 DNA sequence: TGCGCCAGCAGCATAGGACAGCTTTACAATGAGCAGTTCTTC. The variable domain in full, completed from reference TRBV5-1 and TRBJ2-1, reads KAGVTQTPRYLIKTRGQQVTLSCSPISGHRSVSWYQQTPGQGLQFLFEYFSETQRNKGNFPGRFSGRQFSNSRSEMNVSTLELGDSALYLCASSIGQLYNEQFFGPGTRLTVL.

This sequence joins TRBV2 and TRBJ1-2, with a tentative D call TRBD1 (6 bases). This CDR3 contains 16 residues. Germline CDR1 and CDR2: SNHLY and FYNNEI. Deletions cut 4 bases from V and 0 bases from J, with 15 bases between. DNA for the CDR3: TGTGCCAGCAGTGTTAGTCAGGGGTTTACTAACTATGGCTACACCTTC. The encoded protein is CASSVSQGFTNYGYTF.

The V gene is TRBV9, the J gene TRBJ2-3, with 14 bases aligning to TRBD2. Germline loops: CDR1 SGDLS, CDR2 YYNGEE. The CDR3 length is 19 residues. V lost 1 base, J lost 0 bases, and 7 bases stayed unmatched. CDR3 in DNA: TGTGCCAGCAGCGTAAAAGGACTAGCGGGGGGCGAAAGCACAGATACGCAGTATTTT. Encoded protein: CASSVKGLAGGESTDTQYF.

This clone turned up a few times. The chain uses TRBV4-2 and TRBJ1-4; TRBD1 aligns across 11 bases. V shed 4 bases and J 10 bases; nucleotides not matched to a gene: 17. The CDR3 runs to 18 residues. Germline CDR1 is LGHNA and CDR2 is YNFKEQ. The chain's CDR3 is CASSPRSDRGLGGVKLFF. The CDR3, as DNA: TGTGCCAGCAGCCCCCGGTCGGACAGGGGGCTAGGTGGGGTAAAACTGTTTTTT.